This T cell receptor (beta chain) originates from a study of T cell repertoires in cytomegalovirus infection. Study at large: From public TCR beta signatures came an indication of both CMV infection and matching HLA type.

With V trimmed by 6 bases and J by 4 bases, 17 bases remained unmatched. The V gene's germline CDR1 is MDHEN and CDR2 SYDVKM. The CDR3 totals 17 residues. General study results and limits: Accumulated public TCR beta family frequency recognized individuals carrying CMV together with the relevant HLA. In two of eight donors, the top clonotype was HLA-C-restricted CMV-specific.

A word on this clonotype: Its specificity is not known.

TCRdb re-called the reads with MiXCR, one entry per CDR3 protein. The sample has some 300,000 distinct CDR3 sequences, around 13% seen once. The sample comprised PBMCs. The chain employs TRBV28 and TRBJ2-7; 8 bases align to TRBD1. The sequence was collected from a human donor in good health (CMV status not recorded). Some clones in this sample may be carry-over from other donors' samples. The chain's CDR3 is CASSVPGQGMGAYEQYF. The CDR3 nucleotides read TGTGCCAGCAGCGTTCCAGGACAGGGTATGGGGGCTTACGAGCAGTACTTC.